This TCR beta chain was observed in a study of beta chain features in type 1 diabetes. Study details: The study found patients and healthy donors alike in age, gender and cell yields.

Reverse transcription of all isolated RNA meant that expressed TCRB transcripts were sequenced. Sequencing used immunoSEQ multiplex PCR; TCRdb keeps in-frame clones, though not all of them. This table holds 200,000 to 250,000 clones, roughly 13% found once. Study-wide findings and caveats: The study found moderately but significantly shorter TCRB CDR3s in all four CD4+ subsets of Type 1 diabetes patients.

This CDR3 region has 15 residues. V was clipped by 6 bases and J by 0 bases; unmatched bases: 8. CDR1 SNHLY and CDR2 FYNNEI come from the germline V gene. To note about this clone: Its cognate antigen is unknown.

The sample was naive CD4+ T cells from blood. The J gene is TRBJ2-7, the V gene TRBV2; 7 bases line up with TRBD1. The clonotype was recovered from a young man with type 1 diabetes. Here the CDR3 DNA reads TGTGCCAGCAGGGACGGGGACAGTCCCTCCTACGAGCAGTACTTC. As protein: CASRDGDSPSYEQYF. Combining the CDR3 with reference TRBV2 and TRBJ2-7 gives the whole variable domain EPEVTQTPSHQVTQMGQEVILRCVPISNHLYFYWYRQILGQKVEFLVSFYNNEISEKSEIFDDQFSVERPDGSNFTLKIRSTKLEDSAMYFCASRDGDSPSYEQYFGPGTRLTVT.